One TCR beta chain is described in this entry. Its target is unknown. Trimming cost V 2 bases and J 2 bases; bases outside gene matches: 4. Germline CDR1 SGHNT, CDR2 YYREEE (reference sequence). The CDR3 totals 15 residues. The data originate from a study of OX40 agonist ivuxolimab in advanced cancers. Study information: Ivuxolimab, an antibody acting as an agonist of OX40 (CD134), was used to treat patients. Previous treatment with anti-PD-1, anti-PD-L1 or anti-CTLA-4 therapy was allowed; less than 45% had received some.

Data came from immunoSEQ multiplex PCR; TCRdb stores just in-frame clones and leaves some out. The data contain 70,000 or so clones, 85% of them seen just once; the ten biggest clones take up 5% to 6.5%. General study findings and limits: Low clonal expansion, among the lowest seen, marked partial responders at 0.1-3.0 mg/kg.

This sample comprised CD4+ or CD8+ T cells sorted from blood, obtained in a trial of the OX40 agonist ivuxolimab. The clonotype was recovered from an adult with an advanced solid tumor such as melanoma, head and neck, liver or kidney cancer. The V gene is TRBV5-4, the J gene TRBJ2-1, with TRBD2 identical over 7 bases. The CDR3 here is CASSFSSGAYNEQFF. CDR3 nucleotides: TGTGCCAGCAGCTTCTCTAGCGGAGCCTACAATGAGCAGTTCTTC.